What follows is one TCR beta chain and its context. Authors' methods: For nucleated cells, counts were estimated from reference gene primer amplification. The assay was immunoSEQ multiplex PCR, and TCRdb's table has in-frame clones only and misses some. D and trimming were read from the DNA, whereas the V and J calls and clone size are those reported in that table. The data hold roughly 160,000 clones, with 85% to 90% observed a single time. This specimen belongs to a study of blood T cell repertoires in COVID-19. Deletions cut 7 bases from V and 5 bases from J, with 9 bases between. CDR1 SNHLY and CDR2 FYNNEI come from the germline V gene. CDR3 length equals 12 residues. Patients from Seattle were sampled longitudinally, starting during active infection.

Input material: peripheral blood. This TCR came from a woman over 75 with COVID-19, enrolled during active disease. The genes are TRBV2 and TRBJ1-5; tentatively, D is TRBD1 (6 bases). CDR3 in amino acids: CASTAGDQPQHF. The CDR3 coding sequence is TGTGCCAGCACCGCAGGGGATCAGCCCCAGCATTTT. The variable domain in full, with the rest retrieved from reference TRBV2 and TRBJ1-5, is EPEVTQTPSHQVTQMGQEVILRCVPISNHLYFYWYRQILGQKVEFLVSFYNNEISEKSEIFDDQFSVERPDGSNFTLKIRSTKLEDSAMYFCASTAGDQPQHFGDGTRLSIL.